This T cell receptor (beta chain) is from a study of cytomegalovirus exposure and HLA in healthy donors. Produced via immunoSEQ multiplex PCR; TCRdb's table is partial and in-frame only. Of 150,000 to 200,000 clones listed, roughly 86% are singletons. Germline V gene data show CDR1 as PRHDT and CDR2 as FYEKMQ (reference sequence). Trimming left V 4 bases short and J 2 bases short, with 15 bases between. The CDR3 is made up of 15 amino acids. The sequencing input was PBMCs. V and J are TRBV13 and TRBJ2-7; TRBD1 is a possible D gene (5 bases). This TCR was sampled from a man younger than 35 in good health and CMV-seropositive. DNA of the CDR3: TGTGCCAGCAGCTCCCAGGGCTCGAGCCCCTACGAGCAGTACTTC. Translation gives CASSSQGSSPYEQYF.